What follows are 28 T cell receptor beta chains derived from one specimen sequenced in a study of blood T cell repertoires in COVID-19. Sequencing was performed with immunoSEQ multiplex PCR; in TCRdb, only in-frame clones are kept and a portion is missing. The sample has approximately 100,000 clones; about 91% are singletons. The sample was peripheral blood. All receptors derive from a man aged 50-60 years with acute or convalescent COVID-19.

This chain connects TRBV9 to TRBJ1-5; 7 positions match TRBD1. This CDR3 spans 14 amino acids. From germline, CDR1 is SGDLS and CDR2 YYNGEE. The trim removed 3 bases at V and 4 bases at J, leaving 4 bases unmatched. CDR3 amino acids: CASSALGQNQPQHF. The CDR3 region has the DNA TGTGCCAGCAGCGCATTGGGACAGAATCAGCCCCAGCATTTT.

The V gene is TRBV6-5, the J gene TRBJ1-6, with 9 bases fitting TRBD1. Germline V gene lookup returns CDR1 MNHEY and CDR2 SVGAGI. The V and J ends lost 3 bases and 11 bases, in that order; junction bases with no gene match: 5. This CDR3 contains 14 residues. CDR3 region: CASSYNTGGPPLHF. The CDR3 DNA is TGTGCCAGCAGTTATAATACAGGGGGCCCACCCCTCCACTTT.

The CDR3 coding sequence is TGCAGCTTCCGCGAGGGAGGGTCCTACGAGCAGTACTTC. Amino acid sequence: CSFREGGSYEQYF. The gene calls are TRBV29-1 and TRBJ2-7; 7 nucleotides line up with TRBD2. V gave up 8 bases and J gave up 1 base; unmatched junction bases: 8. The germline V gene has CDR1 SQVTM and CDR2 ANQGSEA. This CDR3 spans 13 amino acids.

The chain has TRBV7-8 and TRBJ2-5, with TRBD2 identical over 7 bases. Germline assignment: CDR1 SGHVS and CDR2 FQNEAQ. The CDR3 extends over 16 amino acids. V shed 5 bases, J shed 2 bases, and the junction held 11 bases outside the gene matches. DNA of the CDR3: TGTGCCAGCAGCCCCGGGACGGGGGGAGTACAAGAGACCCAGTACTTC. The encoded protein is CASSPGTGGVQETQYF. Based on the CDR3 plus reference TRBV7-8 and TRBJ2-5, the full variable domain is GAGVSQSPRYKVAKRGQDVALRCDPISGHVSLFWYQQALGQGPEFLTYFQNEAQLDKSGLPSDRFFAERPEGSVSTLKIQRTQQEDSAVYLCASSPGTGGVQETQYFGPGTRLLVL.

The DNA for the CDR3 is TGTGCCACCAGTGATAGCGATTACAATGAGCAGTTCTTC. This translates into CATSDSDYNEQFF. V and J are TRBV24-1 and TRBJ2-1; D unresolved. V was clipped by 3 bases and J by 4 bases, with 6 bases between them. Germline V gene sequence: CDR1 KGHDR, CDR2 SFDVKD. The CDR3 has 13 amino acids.

The rearrangement uses TRBV12-3 or TRBV12-4 and TRBJ1-6; 7 nucleotides line up with TRBD1. This CDR3 has 11 residues. V was pared by 1 base and J by 16 bases, with 1 base of the junction left unmatched. CDR3 loop: CASSLGTGLHF. The CDR3 DNA reads as TGTGCCAGCAGTTTAGGGACAGGACTCCACTTT.

The table lists this clone with a few counts. The chain combines TRBV5-1 with TRBJ1-4; 8 nucleotides line up with TRBD1. Germline lookup yields CDR1 SGHRS and CDR2 YFSETQ. The CDR3 is 15 residues long. J gave up 8 bases and V 5 bases, and 11 bases lay outside the gene matches. The DNA for the CDR3 is TGCGCCAGCAGGCGTGACAGGGGTGCCAAGGAAAAACTGTTTTTT. Translation gives CASRRDRGAKEKLFF.

V gene TRBV11-2 combines with J gene TRBJ1-2; D not resolved. Germline lookup yields CDR1 SGHAT and CDR2 FQNNGV. This CDR3 comprises 14 residues. Trimming took off 0 bases at V and 4 bases at J, with 9 bases between the two ends. The chain's CDR3 is CASSLEFNPYGYTF. The DNA of the CDR3 is TGTGCCAGCAGCTTAGAATTCAATCCCTATGGCTACACCTTC.

J is TRBJ1-1 and V is TRBV6-6, with D possibly TRBD1 on 6 matching bases. V was cut by 10 bases and J by 4 bases, with 13 bases left in between. The CDR3 is 12 amino acids. Looked up from germline, CDR1 is MNHNY and CDR2 is SVGAGI (reference sequence). CDR3 nucleotide sequence: TGTGCCACAGGGGCCAGGAGCACTGAAGCTTTCTTT. Its translation is CATGARSTEAFF.

V gene TRBV5-4 combines with J gene TRBJ1-1; 10 bases agree with TRBD1. In germline, CDR1 is SGHNT, CDR2 YYREEE (reference sequence). V dropped 2 bases and J dropped 1; count of bases not matched to a gene: 2. CDR3 size: 15 residues. CDR3 DNA sequence: TGTGCCAGCAGCTTCCGGGACAGGGGGAACACTGAAGCTTTCTTT. Translated: CASSFRDRGNTEAFF. The whole variable domain, filled in from reference TRBV5-4 and TRBJ1-1, reads ETGVTQSPTHLIKTRGQQVTLRCSSQSGHNTVSWYQQALGQGPQFIFQYYREEENGRGNFPPRFSGLQFPNYSSELNVNALELDDSALYLCASSFRDRGNTEAFFGQGTRLTVV.

This clone was counted a single time. The V and J genes are TRBV3-1 (or the pseudogene TRBV3-2) and TRBJ1-5; 10 nucleotides agree with TRBD1. Germline loops: CDR1 LGHDT, CDR2 YNNKEL (reference sequence). The CDR3 contains 17 residues. V gave up 6 bases and J gave up 4 bases; unmatched junction bases: 12. The CDR3 DNA reads as TGTGCCAGCAGGTGGACAGGGGGGTCGTTGGGGAATCAGCCCCAGCATTTT. It yields the protein CASRWTGGSLGNQPQHF.

V is TRBV7-9 and J is TRBJ2-3; no definite D call. V lost 8 bases and J lost 0, with 18 bases in between. The CDR3 runs to 16 residues. Germline CDR1 is SEHNR and CDR2 is FQNEAQ (reference sequence). The CDR3 sequence: CASAPAAGDSTDTQYF. The CDR3 DNA reads as TGTGCCAGCGCTCCGGCCGCAGGCGACAGCACAGATACGCAGTATTTT. The whole variable domain, remainder taken from reference TRBV7-9 and TRBJ2-3, is DTGVSQNPRHKITKRGQNVTFRCDPISEHNRLYWYRQTLGQGPEFLTYFQNEAQLEKSRLLSDRFSAERPKGSFSTLEIQRTEQGDSAMYLCASAPAAGDSTDTQYFGPGTRLTVL.

V gene TRBV12-3 or TRBV12-4 combines with J gene TRBJ2-1; the D gene is possibly TRBD1 (6 bases). The CDR3 sequence is 12 residues long. The CDR3 DNA reads as TGTGCAGGGGGAAGACACTACAATGAGCAGTTCTTC. Translation gives CAGGRHYNEQFF.

CDR3 in amino acids: CASSPYPGLRGNEQFF. Here the CDR3 DNA reads TGTGCCAGCAGCCCTTACCCGGGACTAAGGGGGAATGAGCAGTTCTTC. The chain has TRBV7-2 and TRBJ2-1; tentative D call: TRBD2 (7 bases). The CDR3 runs to 16 residues. V was pared by 5 bases and J by 7 bases, with 21 bases between. CDR1 and CDR2 (germline): SGHTA, FQGNSA. Looking up the rest from reference TRBV7-2 and TRBJ2-1 gives the full variable domain: GAGVSQSPSNKVTEKGKDVELRCDPISGHTALYWYRQSLGQGLEFLIYFQGNSAPDKSGLPSDRFSAERTGGSVSTLTIQRTQQEDSAVYLCASSPYPGLRGNEQFFGPGTRLTVL.

The chain is built from TRBV7-9 and TRBJ2-7, with 8 nucleotides matching TRBD1. Germline loops: CDR1 SEHNR, CDR2 FQNEAQ (reference sequence). This CDR3 comprises 16 residues. V lost 1 base, J lost 3 bases, and 8 bases stayed unmatched. CDR3 in DNA: TGTGCCAGCAGCTTAGGGGTGCAGGGGGCTCACTACGAGCAGTACTTC. Amino acid sequence: CASSLGVQGAHYEQYF.

The chain employs TRBV28 and TRBJ2-7, with D tentatively TRBD1 (5 bases). The V end lost 2 bases, the J end lost 2 bases, and 10 bases lay between the germline ends. The CDR3 extends over 14 amino acids. Germline-derived CDR1 and CDR2 are MDHEN and SYDVKM. CDR3 loop: CASSLQGTPYEQYF. DNA of the CDR3: TGTGCCAGCAGTTTACAGGGAACCCCCTACGAGCAGTACTTC.

This sequence joins TRBV7-9 and TRBJ2-7; 7 bases fit TRBD1. The CDR3 is 16 amino acids. The V and J ends lost 4 bases and 5 bases, in that order; junction bases with no gene match: 14. Germline assignment: CDR1 SEHNR and CDR2 FQNEAQ (reference sequence). DNA for the CDR3: TGTGCCAGCAGCTCAGAGGATCGGACAGGATTAGACGAGCAGTACTTC. Translation: CASSSEDRTGLDEQYF.

V gene TRBV28 combines with J gene TRBJ1-4, with TRBD1 matching 7 bases. Per germline, CDR1 MDHEN and CDR2 SYDVKM. V shed 6 bases, J shed 10 bases, and the junction held 5 bases outside the gene matches. The CDR3 length is 12 residues. The CDR3: CASRGQSGKLFF. CDR3 nucleotides: TGTGCCAGCAGGGGACAGTCAGGAAAACTGTTTTTT.

The chain joins TRBV19 to TRBJ2-1; the D gene is possibly TRBD2 (7 bases). V lost 6 bases, J lost 8 bases, and 11 bases lay in between. Per the germline V gene, CDR1 is LNHDA and CDR2 is SQIVND (reference sequence). The CDR3 contains 12 residues. The CDR3 DNA is TGTGCCAGTAGAGGGGGGGCGCATGAGCAGTTCTTC. Its translation is CASRGGAHEQFF.

The rearrangement joins TRBV19 to TRBJ2-2; TRBD1 aligns across 7 bases. This CDR3 has 17 residues. After removal of 5 bases from V and 0 bases from J, the junction contained 9 bases not matched to a gene. Germline CDR1 and CDR2: LNHDA and SQIVND (reference sequence). This CDR3 reads CASSRPGQASNTGELFF. The CDR3 DNA sequence: TGTGCCAGTAGTCGACCCGGACAGGCATCGAACACCGGGGAGCTGTTTTTT.

The chain links TRBV2 to TRBJ1-6; 9 nucleotides agree with TRBD1. After removal of 5 bases from V and 3 bases from J, the junction contained 2 bases not matched to a gene. Germline loops: CDR1 SNHLY, CDR2 FYNNEI. The CDR3 runs to 15 residues. The CDR3 coding sequence is TGTGCCAGCAGTAGGACAGGGGACTATAATTCACCCCTCCACTTT. This encodes CASSRTGDYNSPLHF.

This clone has only one observation. The CDR3, as DNA: TGTGCCAGCAGTTTGAGTGGTTCGCCGGGGAGCTCCTATAATTCACCCCTCCACTTT. This translates into CASSLSGSPGSSYNSPLHF. The J gene is TRBJ1-6, the V gene TRBV6-2 or TRBV6-3, with D unresolved. This CDR3 has 19 amino acids. CDR1 and CDR2 (germline): MNHEY, SVGEGT. V lost 4 bases and J lost 0, with 19 bases in between.

The chain couples TRBV6-5 to TRBJ2-1; D ambiguous. V was cut by 5 bases and J by 9 bases, with 8 bases left in between. CDR3 length equals 11 residues. Per germline, CDR1 MNHEY and CDR2 SVGAGI. The CDR3, as DNA: TGTGCCAGCAGTACTAAGAGTGAGCAGTTCTTC. Its translation is CASSTKSEQFF.

This chain connects TRBV28 to TRBJ1-6, with TRBD1 matching over 7 bases. Germline V gene lookup returns CDR1 MDHEN and CDR2 SYDVKM. The CDR3 runs 15 residues. V lost 6 bases and J lost 14; bases outside the gene matches: 16. For the CDR3, the DNA is TGTGCCAGCAGGGAATCGACAGGGCCCAATTCGGCCCTCCACTTT. This encodes CASRESTGPNSALHF.

This chain uses TRBV25-1 with TRBJ1-1; D is unresolved. This CDR3 comprises 13 residues. Looked up from germline, CDR1 is MGHDK and CDR2 is SYGVNS. The ends were cut back, 5 bases at V and 5 bases at J, with 12 bases in the middle. This chain's CDR3 is CASSRGGKTEAFF. The CDR3 DNA sequence: TGTGCCAGCAGTCGAGGAGGTAAAACTGAAGCTTTCTTT.

The rearrangement joins TRBV10-3 to TRBJ1-2; possible D gene TRBD1, 6 bases. Trimming stripped 3 bases from V and 5 bases from J, with 13 bases between. CDR3 length: 14 amino acids. Germline V CDR1 and CDR2: ENHRY, SYGVKD. In DNA, the CDR3 is TGTGCCATCAGTGAAGGGGGGGCCAAATATGGCTACACCTTC. As protein: CAISEGGAKYGYTF.

J is TRBJ2-5 and V is TRBV7-2, with D hard to call. The germline V and J ends were trimmed by 2 bases and 5 bases, with 15 bases remaining between them. The CDR3 spans 15 residues. The germline CDR1 and CDR2 sequences are SGHTA and FQGNSA. In nucleotides, the CDR3 is TGTGCCAGCAGCTTAAGCTCGGCCATCGGGGAGACCCAGTACTTC. Amino acid sequence: CASSLSSAIGETQYF. Full variable domain (rest looked up from reference TRBV7-2 and TRBJ2-5): GAGVSQSPSNKVTEKGKDVELRCDPISGHTALYWYRQSLGQGLEFLIYFQGNSAPDKSGLPSDRFSAERTGGSVSTLTIQRTQQEDSAVYLCASSLSSAIGETQYFGPGTRLLVL.

The CDR3 protein is CASSSPGLAGGKNEQFF. CDR3 coding DNA: TGTGCCAGCAGTTCGCCGGGACTAGCTGGGGGCAAGAATGAGCAGTTCTTC. The rearrangement joins TRBV7-2 to TRBJ2-1; TRBD2 agrees at 9 bases. Germline trimming cut 6 bases from V and 7 bases from J; bases unmatched to any gene: 16. The CDR3 loop spans 17 amino acids. Germline V gene data show CDR1 as SGHTA and CDR2 as FQGNSA.